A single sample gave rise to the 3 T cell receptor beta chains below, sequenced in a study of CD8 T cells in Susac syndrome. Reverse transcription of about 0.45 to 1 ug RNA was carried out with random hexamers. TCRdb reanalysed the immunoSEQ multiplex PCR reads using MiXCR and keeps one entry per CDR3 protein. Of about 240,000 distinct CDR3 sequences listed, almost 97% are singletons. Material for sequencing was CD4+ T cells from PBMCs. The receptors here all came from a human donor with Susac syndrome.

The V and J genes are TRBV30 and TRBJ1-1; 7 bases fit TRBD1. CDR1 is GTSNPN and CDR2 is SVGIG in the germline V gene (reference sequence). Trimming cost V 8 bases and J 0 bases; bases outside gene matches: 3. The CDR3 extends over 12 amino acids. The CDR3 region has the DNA TGTGCCCTAGACAGGGTGAACACTGAAGCTTTCTTT. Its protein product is CALDRVNTEAFF.

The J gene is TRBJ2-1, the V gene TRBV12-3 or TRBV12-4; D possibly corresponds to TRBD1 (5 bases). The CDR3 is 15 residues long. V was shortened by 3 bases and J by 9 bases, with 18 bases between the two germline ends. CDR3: CASSFWSGISSEQFF. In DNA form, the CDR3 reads TGTGCCAGCAGTTTTTGGTCAGGGATTAGCAGTGAGCAGTTCTTC.

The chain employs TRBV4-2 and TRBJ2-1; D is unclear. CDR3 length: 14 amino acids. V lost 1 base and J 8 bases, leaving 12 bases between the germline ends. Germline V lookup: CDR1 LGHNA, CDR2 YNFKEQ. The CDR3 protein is CASSQGSGDDEQFF. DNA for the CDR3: TGTGCCAGCAGCCAAGGCTCCGGTGATGATGAGCAGTTCTTC.